The 26 T cell receptor beta chains given below trace back to one sample, sequenced in a study of blood T cell repertoires in COVID-19. Some clones are missing from TCRdb's copy, which holds only in-frame ones; the method was immunoSEQ multiplex PCR. The sample comprises just under 350,000 clones, 88% of which are singletons, and about 7% rests with the top ten. The sequenced sample was peripheral blood. The receptors stem from a woman aged 70 to 79 with COVID-19, enrolled during active disease.

The V call is TRBV6-5, the J call TRBJ1-2, with 8 bases fitting TRBD1. Trimming took 8 bases from V and 4 from J; bases not matched to a gene: 12. The CDR3 length is 15 residues. Germline CDR1 reads MNHEY; CDR2 reads SVGAGI. The CDR3 region is CASRSQGAPLYGYTF. CDR3 DNA: TGTGCCAGCCGATCCCAGGGGGCTCCCCTCTATGGCTACACCTTC.

CDR3 sequence: CASSLSVSGANVLTF. CDR3 DNA sequence: TGTGCCAGCAGTCTTAGCGTCTCTGGGGCCAACGTCCTGACTTTC. The chain employs TRBV3-1 (or the pseudogene TRBV3-2) and TRBJ2-6; maybe TRBD2 (5 bases). V lost 6 bases, J lost 0 bases, and 9 bases lay in between. This CDR3 is built from 15 residues. Germline values: CDR1 LGHDT, CDR2 YNNKEL (reference sequence).

The chain recombines TRBV27 with TRBJ2-1; D is perhaps TRBD1 (6 bases). CDR1 is MNHEY, CDR2 SMNVEV, per germline (reference sequence). The CDR3 is 14 residues long. V dropped 3 bases and J dropped 4 bases, with 10 bases sitting between them. The CDR3 here is CASSLSTGYNEQFF. The CDR3, as DNA: TGTGCCAGCAGTTTGTCGACAGGATACAATGAGCAGTTCTTC.

This clone showed up just a few times. This CDR3 is CASSKDLPGSVDEQYF. CDR3 sequence (DNA): TGTGCCAGCAGCAAAGACCTCCCGGGGTCGGTGGACGAGCAGTACTTC. V gene TRBV21-1 combines with J gene TRBJ2-7; the table's D call of TRBD2 was not tested on the DNA. TRBV21-1 corresponds to a pseudogene. The CDR3 covers 16 residues.

This chain links TRBV5-1 with TRBJ2-7, with 9 positions matching TRBD1. Germline V lookup: CDR1 SGHRS, CDR2 YFSETQ. J lost 4 bases, V lost 3 bases, and 8 bases had no gene match. The CDR3 contains 15 residues. The CDR3 sequence is CASSSPDRGEYEQYF. The CDR3 DNA reads as TGCGCCAGCAGCTCCCCGGACAGGGGAGAATACGAGCAGTACTTC.

CDR3 region: CASSEYREGGGAFF. CDR3 coding DNA: TGTGCCAGCAGTGAATACAGGGAAGGCGGGGGAGCTTTCTTT. V and J are TRBV2 and TRBJ1-1, with D possibly TRBD1 on 6 matching bases. CDR1 is SNHLY and CDR2 is FYNNEI in the germline V gene. Trimming left V 2 bases short and J 10 bases short, with 17 bases between. The CDR3 contains 14 residues.

This chain links TRBV4-1 with TRBJ2-1; 10 bases are shared with TRBD1. With 3 bases clipped from V and 8 bases from J, the junction kept 7 bases outside the gene matches. Germline V gene data show CDR1 as MGHRA and CDR2 as YSYEKL. The CDR3 contains 15 residues. CDR3 DNA: TGCGCCAGCAGCCAGGGGACAGGGGTCCCCTATGAGCAGTTCTTC. It encodes CASSQGTGVPYEQFF.

The chain is built from TRBV11-3 and TRBJ2-2; the match to TRBD2 covers 10 bases. Trimming took 1 base from V and 5 from J; bases not matched to a gene: 1. Germline V gene data show CDR1 as SGHNT and CDR2 as YENEEA. There are 15 residues in the CDR3. CDR3 nucleotides: TGTGCCAGCAGCTTAGTAGCGGGGGGTACCGGGGAGCTGTTTTTT. Its translation is CASSLVAGGTGELFF.

The V gene is TRBV5-4, the J gene TRBJ2-7; the match to TRBD2 covers 7 bases. Germline assignment: CDR1 SGHNT and CDR2 YYREEE (reference sequence). Trimming took 2 bases from V and 6 from J; bases not matched to a gene: 8. This CDR3 has 14 residues. CDR3 sequence reads: CASSLSAGIREQYF. The CDR3, as DNA: TGTGCCAGCAGCTTATCAGCGGGGATCCGCGAGCAGTACTTC.

The chain has TRBV29-1 and TRBJ1-4, with 7 bases fitting TRBD1. The CDR3 sequence is 17 residues long. Germline V gene data show CDR1 as SQVTM and CDR2 as ANQGSEA. The trim removed 7 bases at V and 0 bases at J, leaving 14 bases unmatched. This CDR3 reads CSASPGQLDSTNEKLFF. The DNA for the CDR3 is TGCAGCGCCAGCCCGGGACAGCTGGATTCAACTAATGAAAAACTGTTTTTT. The full variable domain, its missing parts supplied by reference TRBV29-1 and TRBJ1-4, is SAVISQKPSRDICQRGTSLTIQCQVDSQVTMMFWYRQQPGQSLTLIATANQGSEATYESGFVIDKFPISRPNLTFSTLTVSNMSPEDSSIYLCSASPGQLDSTNEKLFFGSGTQLSVL.

This clone occurred once. The chain joins TRBV25-1 to TRBJ1-1; D perhaps matches TRBD1 (5 bases). Germline CDR1 MGHDK, CDR2 SYGVNS. The CDR3 consists of 15 residues. Trimming took off 1 base at V and 3 bases at J, with 12 bases between the two ends. CDR3 DNA sequence: TGTGCCAGCAGTGAATGGGGGGGTTCTGACACTGAAGCTTTCTTT. The encoded protein is CASSEWGGSDTEAFF.

The J gene is TRBJ2-7, the V gene TRBV7-2; D gene ambiguous. This CDR3 comprises 13 residues. Looked up from germline, CDR1 is SGHTA and CDR2 is FQGNSA. Trimming pared 1 base from V and 2 bases from J, leaving 6 bases between. The CDR3 DNA follows: TGTGCCAGCAGCTTAGGTAGAACCTACGAGCAGTACTTC. Its protein is CASSLGRTYEQYF.

The chain uses TRBV9 and TRBJ2-1; D is possibly TRBD1 (6 bases). CDR1 and CDR2 from the germline V gene are SGDLS and YYNGEE. Trimming removed 0 bases at V and 2 bases at J, with 9 bases between. The CDR3 contains 15 residues. CDR3 coding DNA: TGTGCCAGCAGCGTAGATACAGGGCCCTACAATGAGCAGTTCTTC. Amino acids: CASSVDTGPYNEQFF. Filled out from reference TRBV9 and TRBJ2-1, the complete variable domain reads DSGVTQTPKHLITATGQRVTLRCSPRSGDLSVYWYQQSLDQGLQFLIQYYNGEERAKGNILERFSAQQFPDLHSELNLSSLELGDSALYFCASSVDTGPYNEQFFGPGTRLTVL.

The chain recombines TRBV19 with TRBJ1-2; D not certain. The V gene lost 2 bases and the J gene lost 3 bases, with 13 bases spanning the gap. Germline lookup yields CDR1 LNHDA and CDR2 SQIVND (reference sequence). There are 15 residues in the CDR3. In nucleotides, the CDR3 is TGTGCCAGTAGTATAAGCGTTCGGGGAGACTATGGCTACACCTTC. It yields the protein CASSISVRGDYGYTF.

The chain is built from TRBV30 and TRBJ2-7, with TRBD2 matching 7 bases. CDR1 is GTSNPN, CDR2 SVGIG, per germline (reference sequence). The V gene end was trimmed by 2 bases and the J gene end by 4 bases; junction bases not matched to a gene: 14. This CDR3 comprises 16 residues. This CDR3 is CAWSPSTGGFGYEQYF. The DNA of the CDR3 is TGTGCCTGGAGTCCCTCAACCGGGGGGTTTGGTTACGAGCAGTACTTC.

The CDR3 here is CASSVSPAYQETQYF. The DNA for the CDR3 is TGTGCCAGCAGCGTATCCCCAGCGTACCAAGAGACCCAGTACTTC. V usage is TRBV9 and J usage is TRBJ2-5; no clear D gene. Germline-derived CDR1 and CDR2 are SGDLS and YYNGEE. Trimming removed 1 base from V and 0 bases from J, with 10 bases in between. The CDR3 contains 15 residues.

The CDR3: CASTGQSNQPQHF. The DNA for the CDR3 is TGCGCCAGCACCGGACAAAGCAATCAGCCCCAGCATTTT. The genes are TRBV10-2 and TRBJ1-5; D is perhaps TRBD1 (5 bases). Germline CDR1 reads WSHSY; CDR2 reads SAAADI. CDR3 length: 13 amino acids. V lost 7 bases, J lost 1 base, and 8 bases lay in between.

The V call is TRBV7-9, the J call TRBJ1-5; TRBD1 matches 10 bases. Germline V gene data show CDR1 as SEHNR and CDR2 as FQNEAQ (reference sequence). This CDR3 contains 17 residues. With 5 bases clipped from V and 2 bases from J, the junction kept 9 bases outside the gene matches. CDR3 bases: TGTGCCAGCAGCCCTATGACAGGGGGCGCGGGCAATCAGCCCCAGCATTTT. As protein: CASSPMTGGAGNQPQHF.

Comment on this clone: This CDR3 is also generated by other DNA sequences in the sample. V and J are TRBV2 and TRBJ1-5; weak D call: TRBD1 (5 bases). Per germline, CDR1 SNHLY and CDR2 FYNNEI. This CDR3 has 13 amino acids. The germline V and J ends were trimmed by 6 bases and 2 bases, with 8 bases remaining between them. CDR3 sequence reads: CASSRDGNQPQHF. CDR3 nucleotide sequence: TGTGCCAGCAGCAGGGATGGCAATCAGCCCCAGCATTTT.

This chain links TRBV30 with TRBJ1-1; 7 bases are a match to TRBD1. The V and J ends lost 2 bases and 7 bases, in that order; junction bases with no gene match: 16. Germline V lookup: CDR1 GTSNPN, CDR2 SVGIG (reference sequence). CDR3 length: 16 residues. The CDR3 spells CAWSNKGGQRLGEAFF. In DNA form, the CDR3 reads TGTGCCTGGAGTAATAAGGGGGGACAGAGATTAGGTGAAGCTTTCTTT.

V and J are TRBV6-5 and TRBJ1-2, with TRBD1 matching over 7 bases. The CDR3 consists of 15 residues. With V trimmed by 2 bases and J by 2 bases, 5 bases remained unmatched. The germline gives CDR1 MNHEY, CDR2 SVGAGI. CDR3: CASSYGEQGNYGYTF. CDR3 in DNA: TGTGCCAGCAGTTACGGCGAACAGGGGAACTATGGCTACACCTTC.

V and J are TRBV6-5 and TRBJ1-1; TRBD1 matches 12 bases. CDR1 is MNHEY and CDR2 is SVGAGI in the germline V gene. V lost 5 bases and J lost 10; bases outside the gene matches: 5. There are 13 residues in the CDR3. CDR3 amino acids: CASSTGQGAGAFF. DNA for the CDR3: TGTGCCAGCAGTACGGGACAGGGGGCAGGAGCTTTCTTT.

This chain uses TRBV12-5 with TRBJ1-1; tentatively, D is TRBD1 (6 bases). Trimming cost V 5 bases and J 2 bases, with 15 bases left between them. Germline assignment: CDR1 LGHNT and CDR2 FRNRAP. The CDR3 totals 15 residues. The CDR3 bases are TGTGCTAGTGGTACTTACACAGGGCGAAACACTGAAGCTTTCTTT. Its translation: CASGTYTGRNTEAFF.

V usage is TRBV19 and J usage is TRBJ1-5; D perhaps matches TRBD1 (5 bases). The V gene lost 3 bases and the J gene lost 4 bases, with 10 bases spanning the gap. The V gene's germline CDR1 is LNHDA and CDR2 SQIVND (reference sequence). The CDR3 covers 14 residues. CDR3 sequence (DNA): TGTGCCAGTAGTATGTTCGGGGGTAATCAGCCCCAGCATTTT. Its protein is CASSMFGGNQPQHF.

The chain carries TRBV7-8 and TRBJ1-1; D is unresolved. This CDR3 is built from 15 residues. CDR1 is SGHVS and CDR2 is FQNEAQ in the germline V gene. Trimming took off 5 bases at V and 6 bases at J, with 19 bases between the two ends. The CDR3 here is CASSPWTAPKAEAFF. The CDR3 bases are TGTGCCAGCAGCCCCTGGACTGCCCCGAAAGCTGAAGCTTTCTTT.

This clone was picked up a small number of times. The rearrangement joins TRBV10-3 to TRBJ1-1; unclear D gene. From germline, CDR1 is ENHRY and CDR2 SYGVKD. The ends were cut back, 2 bases at V and 2 bases at J, with 9 bases in the middle. The CDR3 totals 14 residues. In DNA form, the CDR3 reads TGTGCCATCAGTGAGGGCAGGCCTAACACTGAAGCTTTCTTT. It encodes CAISEGRPNTEAFF.